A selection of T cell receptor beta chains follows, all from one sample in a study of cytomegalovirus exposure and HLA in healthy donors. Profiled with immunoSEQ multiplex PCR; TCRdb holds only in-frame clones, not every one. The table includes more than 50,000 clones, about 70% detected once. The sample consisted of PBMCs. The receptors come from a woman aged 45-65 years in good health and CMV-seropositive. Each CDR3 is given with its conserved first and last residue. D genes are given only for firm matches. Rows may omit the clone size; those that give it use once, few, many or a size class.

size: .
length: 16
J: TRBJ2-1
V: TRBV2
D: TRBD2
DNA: TGTGCCAGCAGTGAAAAAGTGGCGGGAGCCCTCCATGAGCAGCTCTTC
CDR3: CASSEKVAGALHEQLF

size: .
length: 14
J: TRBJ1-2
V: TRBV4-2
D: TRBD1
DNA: TGTGCCAGCAGCCAACACGGGACAGACTATGGCTACACCTTC
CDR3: CASSQHGTDYGYTF

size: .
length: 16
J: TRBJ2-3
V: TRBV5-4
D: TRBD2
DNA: TGTGCCAGCAGCTTGGGGTCGGGAGGGGGGACAGATACGCAGTATTTT
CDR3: CASSLGSGGGTDTQYF

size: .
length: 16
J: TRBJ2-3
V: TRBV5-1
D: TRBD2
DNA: TGCGCCAGCAGTGGGTTCAGCGGGGGTTTCACAGATACGCAGTATTTT
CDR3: CASSGFSGGFTDTQYF

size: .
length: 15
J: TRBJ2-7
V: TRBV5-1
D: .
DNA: TGCGCCAGCAGCACTCAGGGTTTACCCTCCTACGAGCAGTACTTC
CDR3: CASSTQGLPSYEQYF

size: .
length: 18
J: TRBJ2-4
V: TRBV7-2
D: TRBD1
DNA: TGTGCCAGCAGCTTAGGGCAGGGGGACAGGAGGGCCAAAAACATTCAGTACTTC
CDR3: CASSLGQGDRRAKNIQYF

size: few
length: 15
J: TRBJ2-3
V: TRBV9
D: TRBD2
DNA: TGTGCCAGCAGCGAGGCGGGGGGGCATACAGATACGCAGTATTTT
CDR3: CASSEAGGHTDTQYF

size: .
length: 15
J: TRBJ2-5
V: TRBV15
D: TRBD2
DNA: TGTGCCACCAGCAGAGATCGGGGACGGGGGGTGACCCAGTACTTC
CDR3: CATSRDRGRGVTQYF

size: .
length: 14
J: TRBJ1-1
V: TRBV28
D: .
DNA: TGTGCCAGCAGTTTATTACTTCGAAACACTGAAGCTTTCTTT
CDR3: CASSLLLRNTEAFF

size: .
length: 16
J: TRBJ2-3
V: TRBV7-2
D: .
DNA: TGTGCCAGCAGCCCCCGCCCGGGGAGCCGCACAGATACGCAGTATTTT
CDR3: CASSPRPGSRTDTQYF

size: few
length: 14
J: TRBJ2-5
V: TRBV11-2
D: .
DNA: TGTGCCAGCAGGGAGGGGCGGCTCCAAGAGACCCAGTACTTC
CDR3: CASREGRLQETQYF

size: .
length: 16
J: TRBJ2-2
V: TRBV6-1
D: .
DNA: TGTGCCAGCAGTGTCCTTGGGAGCTCGAACACCGGGGAGCTGTTTTTT
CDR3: CASSVLGSSNTGELFF

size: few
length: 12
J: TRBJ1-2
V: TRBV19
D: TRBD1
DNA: TGTGCCAGCTTCGGGACAGGTGGTGGCTACACCTTC
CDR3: CASFGTGGGYTF

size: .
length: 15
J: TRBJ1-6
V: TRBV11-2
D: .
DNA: TGTGCCAGCAGCACCCGCGGACAGCATAATTCACCCCTCCACTTT
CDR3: CASSTRGQHNSPLHF

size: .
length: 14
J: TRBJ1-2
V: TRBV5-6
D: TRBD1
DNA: TGTGCCAGCAGCTACTTTACAGGGGTGTGGGGCTACACCTTC
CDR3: CASSYFTGVWGYTF

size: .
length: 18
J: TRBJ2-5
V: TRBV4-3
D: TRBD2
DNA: TGCGCCAGCAGCCAAGAAACTAGCGGGAGGGCCGGGGTGGAGACCCAGTACTTC
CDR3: CASSQETSGRAGVETQYF

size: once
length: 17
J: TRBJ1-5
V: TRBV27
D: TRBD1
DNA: TGTGCCAGCAGTTCCACCCCAGGACAGGGGGAAGCTCAGCCCCAGCATTTT
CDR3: CASSSTPGQGEAQPQHF

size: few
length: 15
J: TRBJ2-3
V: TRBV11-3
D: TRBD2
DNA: TGTGCCAGCAGCTTGCGGACTAGCGGCACAGATACGCAGTATTTT
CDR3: CASSLRTSGTDTQYF

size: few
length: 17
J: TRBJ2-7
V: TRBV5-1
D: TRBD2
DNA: TGCGCCAGCAGCGGTGGACTAGCGGGGTCTAGGGTGGACGAGCAGTACTTC
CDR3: CASSGGLAGSRVDEQYF

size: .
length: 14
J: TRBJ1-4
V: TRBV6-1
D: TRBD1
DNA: TGTGCCAGCAGTTTACAGGGGTCTAATGAAAAACTGTTTTTT
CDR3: CASSLQGSNEKLFF

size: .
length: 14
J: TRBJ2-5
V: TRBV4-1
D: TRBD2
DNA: TGCGCCAGCAGCCGAGGGACTAGCGGAGAGACCCAGTACTTC
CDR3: CASSRGTSGETQYF

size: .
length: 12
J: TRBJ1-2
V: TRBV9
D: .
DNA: TGTGCCAGCAGCGTAGGGCTAGGAGGCTACACCTTC
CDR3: CASSVGLGGYTF

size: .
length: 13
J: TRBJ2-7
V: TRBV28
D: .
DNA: TGTGCCAGCAGTTTAACGCCCGCTCGGGAGCAGTACTTC
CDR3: CASSLTPAREQYF